The 20 T cell receptor beta chains reported below all come from one sample, sequenced in a study of blood T cell repertoires in COVID-19. Clones were sequenced by immunoSEQ multiplex PCR, and TCRdb holds only the in-frame ones, with some missing. Of approximately 200,000 clones listed, roughly 92% are singletons. The sequenced material came from peripheral blood. The receptors here all came from a man younger than 45 with COVID-19, enrolled during active disease.

The rearrangement joins TRBV9 to TRBJ1-2; TRBD1 matches 8 bases. The CDR3 runs to 14 residues. CDR1 is SGDLS and CDR2 is YYNGEE in the germline V gene. Losses at the gene ends were 3 bases for V and 6 bases for J; bases not matched to a gene: 7. In nucleotides, the CDR3 is TGTGCCAGCAGCGGACAGGGGCCGGGAAATGGCTACACCTTC. This sequence encodes CASSGQGPGNGYTF.

The chain couples TRBV7-9 to TRBJ1-1; 7 positions match TRBD1. The V segment lost 5 bases and the J segment 11 bases; nucleotides outside the gene matches: 8. CDR1 is SEHNR, CDR2 FQNEAQ, per germline (reference sequence). There are 12 residues in the CDR3. CDR3 loop: CASSEQGMEAFF. The CDR3 nucleotides read TGTGCCAGCAGCGAACAGGGGATGGAGGCTTTCTTT.

This chain's CDR3 is CASSLLQGAFAQHF. The CDR3 nucleotides are TGTGCCAGCAGTCTTTTACAGGGGGCGTTCGCCCAGCATTTT. The chain is built from TRBV6-2 or TRBV6-3 and TRBJ1-5, with 9 bases aligning to TRBD1. CDR1 is MNHEY, CDR2 SVGEGT, per germline. With 5 bases clipped from V and 11 bases from J, the junction kept 10 bases outside the gene matches. The CDR3 consists of 14 residues.

The chain carries TRBV15 and TRBJ1-2, with D possibly TRBD1 on 6 matching bases. The length of the CDR3 is 14 residues. The ends were cut back, 0 bases at V and 4 bases at J, with 9 bases in the middle. Germline CDR1 reads LNHNV; CDR2 reads YYDKDF (reference sequence). The DNA of the CDR3 is TGTGCCACCAGCAGAGAAGCAGGGGCCTATGGCTACACCTTC. It translates to CATSREAGAYGYTF. Together with reference TRBV15 and TRBJ1-2, the CDR3 gives the full variable domain: DAMVIQNPRYQVTQFGKPVTLSCSQTLNHNVMYWYQQKSSQAPKLLFHYYDKDFNNEADTPDNFQSRRPNTSFCFLDIRSPGLGDTAMYLCATSREAGAYGYTFGSGTRLTVV.

The chain has TRBV3-1 (or the pseudogene TRBV3-2) and TRBJ1-6; TRBD1 is a possible D gene (5 bases). Per the germline V gene, CDR1 is LGHDT and CDR2 is YNNKEL (reference sequence). The V gene lost 5 bases and the J gene lost 10 bases, with 15 bases spanning the gap. The CDR3 runs 14 residues. In nucleotides, the CDR3 is TGTGCCAGCAGCATGGGGCGGCTTGGGTCACCCCTCCACTTT. Residues: CASSMGRLGSPLHF.

The genes are TRBV30 and TRBJ1-2; the match to TRBD1 covers 11 bases. Per the germline V gene, CDR1 is GTSNPN and CDR2 is SVGIG (reference sequence). The CDR3 totals 16 residues. With 2 bases clipped from V and 4 bases from J, the junction kept 9 bases outside the gene matches. CDR3 sequence: CAWSRRTGGSLYGYTF. The CDR3 region has the DNA TGTGCCTGGAGTCGACGGACAGGGGGCTCCCTCTATGGCTACACCTTC.

The chain links TRBV7-9 to TRBJ2-1; 9 bases line up with TRBD2. The CDR3 runs 15 residues. V was clipped by 4 bases and J by 5 bases; unmatched bases: 6. Looked up from germline, CDR1 is SEHNR and CDR2 is FQNEAQ (reference sequence). The CDR3 DNA reads TGTGCCAGCAGCTCCGCGGGGGGGGTTGACAATGAGCAGTTCTTC. It encodes CASSSAGGVDNEQFF.

The chain recombines TRBV20-1 with TRBJ2-1, with 7 bases lining up with TRBD1. V lost 3 bases to trimming and J lost 0 bases; unmatched junction nucleotides: 2. Germline loops: CDR1 DFQATT, CDR2 SNEGSKA (reference sequence). CDR3 size: 14 residues. DNA of the CDR3: TGCAGTGCTAGTCAGGGGGTCTCCTACAATGAGCAGTTCTTC. Its translation is CSASQGVSYNEQFF.

This clone was seen just once. Other DNA variants within this sample encode the same CDR3. The DNA for the CDR3 is TGTGCCAGTAGTATCAGGGTTCCGAACACTGAAGCTTTCTTT. Amino acid sequence: CASSIRVPNTEAFF. This chain links TRBV19 with TRBJ1-1; TRBD1 is a possible D gene (5 bases). Germline V gene lookup returns CDR1 LNHDA and CDR2 SQIVND (reference sequence). This CDR3 has 14 residues. Between the trimmed V and J ends, which lost 3 bases and 1 base, there was a span of 9 bases.

The rearrangement links TRBV18 to TRBJ2-7; D is perhaps TRBD1 (6 bases). The germline V and J ends were trimmed by 5 bases and 4 bases, with 15 bases remaining between them. The CDR3 is 14 residues long. Germline CDR1 reads KGHSH; CDR2 reads LQKENI. The DNA for the CDR3 is TGTGCCAGCTCATTAACCACAGGGTTGTACGAGCAGTACTTC. Its translation: CASSLTTGLYEQYF. Looking up the rest from reference TRBV18 and TRBJ2-7 gives the full variable domain: NAGVMQNPRHLVRRRGQEARLRCSPMKGHSHVYWYRQLPEEGLKFMVYLQKENIIDESGMPKERFSAEFPKEGPSILRIQQVVRGDSAAYFCASSLTTGLYEQYFGPGTRLTVT.

The chain links TRBV9 to TRBJ2-3, with 8 bases aligning to TRBD2. CDR3 length: 17 residues. The V segment lost 0 bases and the J segment 6 bases; nucleotides outside the gene matches: 12. Germline CDR1 and CDR2: SGDLS and YYNGEE. This CDR3 is CASSVGGSGGPQDTQYF. CDR3 nucleotide sequence: TGTGCCAGCAGCGTAGGGGGAAGCGGGGGCCCTCAGGATACGCAGTATTTT.

The chain joins TRBV3-1 (or the pseudogene TRBV3-2) to TRBJ1-2; the match to TRBD1 covers 7 bases. The germline gives CDR1 LGHDT, CDR2 YNNKEL (reference sequence). V lost 0 bases and J lost 8; bases outside the gene matches: 3. The CDR3 covers 13 residues. The CDR3: CASSQDEGGGYTF. The CDR3 DNA reads as TGTGCCAGCAGCCAAGACGAAGGGGGCGGCTACACCTTC.

The genes are TRBV12-2 and TRBJ1-1; the table gives TRBD1 as D, unverified against the DNA. TRBV12-2 is reported as a pseudogene. CDR3 length equals 16 residues. The chain's CDR3 is CASRVPFLDTGTEAFF. The CDR3 bases are TGTGCAAGTCGCGTCCCATTTCTTGACACTGGCACTGAAGCTTTCTTT.

The rearrangement links TRBV6-1 to TRBJ2-2, with TRBD1 as a possible D gene (5 bases). CDR1 is MNHNS and CDR2 is SASEGT in the germline V gene. Trimming left V 1 base short and J 5 bases short, with 14 bases between. The length of the CDR3 is 16 residues. CDR3 sequence (DNA): TGTGCCAGCAGTGAAGTGCTCAGGGTGGTTACCGGGGAGCTGTTTTTT. Its translation is CASSEVLRVVTGELFF.

The CDR3 DNA reads TGTGCCAGCAGTGAAACGCCTAGCGCAGACTACGAGCAGTACTTC. Amino acid sequence: CASSETPSADYEQYF. The J gene is TRBJ2-7, the V gene TRBV6-1, with D possibly matching TRBD2 (6 bases). Germline-derived CDR1 and CDR2 are MNHNS and SASEGT. V lost 2 bases and J lost 3, with 14 bases in between. There are 15 residues in the CDR3.

This chain links TRBV7-2 with TRBJ2-7; D gene unclear. Trimming took off 4 bases at V and 4 bases at J, with 14 bases between the two ends. Germline lookup yields CDR1 SGHTA and CDR2 FQGNSA. This CDR3 contains 14 residues. CDR3 protein: CASSSTSRHYEQYF. DNA for the CDR3: TGTGCCAGCAGCTCTACCTCCAGACATTACGAGCAGTACTTC.

This clone showed up just once. The chain joins TRBV19 to TRBJ1-2; D call uncertain. CDR3 length: 16 amino acids. V lost 7 bases to trimming and J lost 8 bases, with 26 bases between them. Looked up from germline, CDR1 is LNHDA and CDR2 is SQIVND (reference sequence). The CDR3 sequence is CASTLASSGSDEGYTF. The CDR3 DNA follows: TGTGCCAGTACATTAGCGTCATCCGGGAGCGATGAGGGCTACACCTTC. Full variable domain (rest looked up from reference TRBV19 and TRBJ1-2): DGGITQSPKYLFRKEGQNVTLSCEQNLNHDAMYWYRQDPGQGLRLIYYSQIVNDFQKGDIAEGYSVSREKKESFPLTVTSAQKNPTAFYLCASTLASSGSDEGYTFGSGTRLTVV.

The chain has TRBV20-1 and TRBJ1-1; the D gene is possibly TRBD1 (6 bases). V gave up 3 bases and J gave up 1 base, with 15 bases separating them. The CDR3 runs to 15 residues. Germline V gene data show CDR1 as DFQATT and CDR2 as SNEGSKA (reference sequence). The CDR3: CSASGVGAGNTEAFF. The CDR3 DNA sequence: TGCAGTGCTAGTGGAGTGGGGGCCGGGAACACTGAAGCTTTCTTT.

Here the CDR3 DNA reads TGCAGTGCTAGTTCCAGCGGGGGGTACAATGAGCAGTTCTTC. Its protein is CSASSSGGYNEQFF. This chain uses TRBV20-1 with TRBJ2-1; TRBD2 agrees at 9 bases. Germline V gene lookup returns CDR1 DFQATT and CDR2 SNEGSKA (reference sequence). V was pared by 3 bases and J by 4 bases, with 4 bases of the junction left unmatched. This CDR3 region has 14 residues.

The chain joins TRBV5-1 to TRBJ1-2; 8 bases match TRBD1. After removal of 4 bases from V and 8 bases from J, the junction contained 13 bases not matched to a gene. Germline CDR1 SGHRS, CDR2 YFSETQ. The CDR3 is 15 residues long. CDR3 residues: CASSTGDGTGRGYTF. CDR3 DNA sequence: TGCGCCAGCAGCACCGGCGATGGGACAGGACGGGGCTACACCTTC.